These 16 T cell receptor beta chains share one sample of origin, sequenced in a study of shared clonotypes between healthy human individuals. The assay was immunoSEQ multiplex PCR, and TCRdb's table has in-frame clones only and misses some. The sample carries 110,000 or so clones, about 62% recorded once. Material for sequencing was memory CD8+ T cells sorted from blood. Subset meaning: CD45RO+ cells pooled with CCR7-negative TemRA cells. These receptors were obtained from a woman in her twenties or thirties in good health.

A remark on this clone: At one end, the junction sequence differs from germline, possibly due to a read error. This chain joins TRBV5-4 and TRBJ2-2; TRBD1 aligns across 9 bases. Germline V gives CDR1 SGHNT, CDR2 YYREEE (reference sequence). The CDR3 extends over 15 amino acids. The CDR3 DNA reads as TGTGCCGGCAGCCGAGGACAGGGGCACACCGGGGAGCTGTTTTTT. Translated: CAGSRGQGHTGELFF.

V gene TRBV28 combines with J gene TRBJ2-7, with D possibly being TRBD2 (5 bases). The germline V gene encodes CDR1 MDHEN and CDR2 SYDVKM. The V end lost 3 bases, the J end lost 4 bases, and 16 bases lay between the germline ends. The CDR3 consists of 15 residues. CDR3 amino acids: CASSLAIRGIYEQYF. In DNA form, the CDR3 reads TGTGCCAGCAGTTTGGCCATCAGAGGGATATACGAGCAGTACTTC.

This sequence joins TRBV5-1 and TRBJ2-3; tentatively, D is TRBD1 (6 bases). The V and J ends lost 4 bases and 4 bases respectively, with 13 bases between them. Germline loops: CDR1 SGHRS, CDR2 YFSETQ. This CDR3 comprises 14 residues. CDR3 in DNA: TGCGCCAGCAGCGGACAGTCGTATGCAGATACGCAGTATTTT. Translating it yields CASSGQSYADTQYF.

The V call is TRBV18, the J call TRBJ2-7, with D perhaps matching TRBD2 (6 bases). Germline-derived CDR1 and CDR2 are KGHSH and LQKENI. V lost 6 bases, J lost 5 bases, and 17 bases lay in between. The CDR3 length is 14 residues. DNA of the CDR3: TGTGCCAGCTCCCCCGTGGGGGGTCTTGACGAGCAGTACTTC. Encoded protein: CASSPVGGLDEQYF.

The chain links TRBV10-3 to TRBJ2-7; D ambiguous. Germline CDR1 reads ENHRY; CDR2 reads SYGVKD. The CDR3 spans 17 residues. Trimming shortened V by 3 bases and J by 2 bases, and 20 bases separated the two germline ends. CDR3 in amino acids: CAISESRVLFIPYEQYF. Written as DNA, the CDR3 is TGTGCCATCAGTGAATCTCGAGTCCTATTCATCCCCTACGAGCAGTACTTC.

The rearrangement joins TRBV27 to TRBJ2-7; no clear D gene. The V end was cut by 2 bases, the J end by 6 bases, with 17 bases between. The V gene's germline CDR1 is MNHEY and CDR2 SMNVEV (reference sequence). The CDR3 is made up of 15 amino acids. The CDR3 DNA follows: TGTGCCAGCAGTTTAGAGTGGTACCCGCTGGGCGAGCAGTACTTC. Residues: CASSLEWYPLGEQYF.

The chain joins TRBV2 to TRBJ2-3; 14 nucleotides agree with TRBD2. J lost 6 bases, V lost 5 bases, and 4 bases had no gene match. The germline V gene has CDR1 SNHLY and CDR2 FYNNEI. The CDR3 spans 15 residues. The CDR3 bases are TGTGCCAGCAGTTTGACTAGCGGGAGGGTGGATACGCAGTATTTT. It codes for CASSLTSGRVDTQYF.

This clone was observed a few times. The CDR3, as DNA: TGCGCCAGCAGCTTCCGGTCCCAACATCTCTACGAGCAGTACTTC. The encoded protein is CASSFRSQHLYEQYF. The V and J genes are TRBV5-1 and TRBJ2-7; D not resolved. The CDR3 runs to 15 residues. Germline V gene sequence: CDR1 SGHRS, CDR2 YFSETQ. The ends were cut back, 2 bases at V and 3 bases at J, with 15 bases in the middle.

The gene calls are TRBV7-2 and TRBJ2-6; D is uncertain. The ends were cut back, 5 bases at V and 5 bases at J, with 16 bases in the middle. This CDR3 region has 16 residues. Germline CDR1 reads SGHTA; CDR2 reads FQGNSA. CDR3 sequence reads: CASSPGEQSRANVLTF. The CDR3 DNA sequence: TGTGCCAGCAGCCCGGGCGAACAAAGTCGGGCCAACGTCCTGACTTTC.

The V and J genes are TRBV19 and TRBJ2-7; D possibly uses TRBD1 or TRBD2 (5 bases each). With 3 bases removed from V and 2 bases from J, the gap between germline ends came to 14 bases. Germline V gene lookup returns CDR1 LNHDA and CDR2 SQIVND (reference sequence). The CDR3 covers 15 residues. Written as DNA, the CDR3 is TGTGCCAGTAGTATCCTTGTGGGGGTCCCCTACGAGCAGTACTTC. Translated: CASSILVGVPYEQYF.

The chain joins TRBV25-1 to TRBJ2-7; unclear D gene. CDR1 and CDR2 from the germline V gene are MGHDK and SYGVNS. The CDR3 is 12 amino acids. Trimming took off 7 bases at V and 4 bases at J, with 11 bases between the two ends. CDR3 bases: TGTGCCAGCAAGAAGGAAGGTTACGAGCAGTACTTC. This encodes CASKKEGYEQYF.

A few counts support this clone. J is TRBJ2-7 and V is TRBV15, with 9 bases that match TRBD2. The V and J ends lost 0 bases and 5 bases, in that order; junction bases with no gene match: 5. Germline V CDR1 and CDR2: LNHNV, YYDKDF (reference sequence). This CDR3 is 15 amino acids long. In DNA, the CDR3 is TGTGCCACCAGCAGAGATGATAGCGGGAGCCACGAGCAGTACTTC. It yields the protein CATSRDDSGSHEQYF.

In this sample, this clone turned up a few times. The chain uses TRBV19 and TRBJ1-1, with D perhaps matching TRBD1 (5 bases). This CDR3 comprises 18 residues. CDR1 and CDR2 (germline): LNHDA, SQIVND (reference sequence). Trimming took off 2 bases at V and 4 bases at J, with 23 bases between the two ends. The CDR3 here is CASSIPPLTEEFITEAFF. In nucleotides, the CDR3 is TGTGCCAGTAGTATACCCCCACTGACAGAAGAATTTATCACTGAAGCTTTCTTT.

This clone was seen only once. The V gene is TRBV5-4, the J gene TRBJ2-1; 10 bases agree with TRBD2. Losses at the gene ends were 4 bases for V and 4 bases for J; bases not matched to a gene: 8. The CDR3 totals 16 residues. The germline V gene has CDR1 SGHNT and CDR2 YYREEE (reference sequence). The CDR3 DNA is TGTGCCAGCAGCACCTATGGACTAGCGGTTTACAATGAGCAGTTCTTC. It encodes CASSTYGLAVYNEQFF.

This clone showed up just once. This chain links TRBV29-1 with TRBJ2-1; TRBD2 matches 10 bases. Trimming cost V 6 bases and J 3 bases; bases outside gene matches: 8. The CDR3 is 15 amino acids. Germline-derived CDR1 and CDR2 are SQVTM and ANQGSEA. The CDR3 reads CSVLASGSLYNEQFF. The DNA of the CDR3 is TGCAGCGTGTTGGCTAGCGGGAGCCTCTACAATGAGCAGTTCTTC.

The chain couples TRBV5-5 to TRBJ1-1; D uncertain. Germline loops: CDR1 SGHKS, CDR2 YYEKEE (reference sequence). The CDR3 loop spans 13 amino acids. The V gene lost 5 bases and the J gene lost 4 bases, with 12 bases spanning the gap. In nucleotides, the CDR3 is TGTGCCAGCAGTCATAACGTTCCCACTGAAGCTTTCTTT. It specifies CASSHNVPTEAFF.